The 26 T cell receptor beta chains listed next were all sequenced from one sample in a study of neurological immune-mediated disorders. TCRdb reprocessed the 5' RACE reads with MiXCR, giving one entry per CDR3 protein. The sample lists some 78,000 distinct CDR3 sequences; approximately 5% were seen once. The sequenced material came from PBMCs. Receptors originate from a woman aged 25 to 39 with multiple sclerosis.

The chain recombines TRBV20-1 with TRBJ1-2; 7 nucleotides align to TRBD1. The CDR3 is 14 amino acids. Germline V CDR1 and CDR2: DFQATT, SNEGSKA (reference sequence). Trimming at V came to 6 bases and at J to 8 bases, leaving 15 bases not matched to a gene. CDR3 sequence (DNA): TGCAGTGCCCCGACAGGGAGACGTGCGGGCGGCTACACCTTC. Its protein is CSAPTGRRAGGYTF.

This clonotype occurred many times. This chain joins TRBV14 and TRBJ2-3, with unresolved D. V dropped 2 bases and J dropped 4 bases, with 4 bases sitting between them. CDR3 length: 12 residues. Looked up from germline, CDR1 is SGHDN and CDR2 is FVKESK. This chain's CDR3 is CASSQISDTQYF. The CDR3 DNA sequence: TGTGCCAGCAGCCAAATCTCAGATACGCAGTATTTT.

This clonotype appeared many times. This chain joins TRBV5-6 and TRBJ2-3, with 7 bases aligning to TRBD2. In germline, CDR1 is SGHDT, CDR2 YYEEEE. V lost 3 bases, J lost 2 bases, and 12 bases stayed unmatched. The CDR3 totals 17 residues. CDR3 amino acids: CASSSRERGRFTDTQYF. The CDR3 DNA follows: TGTGCCAGCAGCTCTCGGGAGCGGGGAAGGTTCACAGATACGCAGTATTTT.

There are many counts of this clonotype. The rearrangement links TRBV20-1 to TRBJ1-2; D might be TRBD1 (5 bases). The CDR3 is made up of 12 amino acids. Germline V gives CDR1 DFQATT, CDR2 SNEGSKA (reference sequence). The CDR3 sequence is CSLETGGDGYTF. In nucleotides, the CDR3 is TGCAGCCTAGAAACCGGGGGAGACGGCTACACCTTC.

This clonotype was detected ten times or more. The chain recombines TRBV20-1 with TRBJ2-7; unclear D gene. The CDR3 consists of 11 residues. Trimming shortened V by 0 bases and J by 3 bases, and 3 bases separated the two germline ends. CDR1 is DFQATT and CDR2 is SNEGSKA in the germline V gene (reference sequence). DNA for the CDR3: TGCAGTGCTAGAGATTTCTACGAGCAGTACTTC. The encoded protein is CSARDFYEQYF.

This clonotype has ten or more counts. The chain combines TRBV12-3 or TRBV12-4 with TRBJ1-1, with a tentative D call TRBD1 (5 bases). V lost 3 bases and J lost 11, with 16 bases in between. This CDR3 is 13 amino acids long. This CDR3 is CASSLEGTVAAFF. CDR3 coding DNA: TGTGCCAGCAGTTTGGAGGGGACGGTTGCGGCTTTCTTT.

This clonotype appeared many times. V is TRBV6-1 and J is TRBJ2-1; D is unclear. The ends were cut back, 7 bases at V and 5 bases at J, with 15 bases in the middle. CDR1 MNHNS and CDR2 SASEGT come from the germline V gene. CDR3 length: 14 amino acids. CDR3 sequence: CASTSGLPNNEQFF. As DNA, the CDR3 is TGTGCCAGCACCTCCGGGCTACCCAACAATGAGCAGTTCTTC.

This clonotype was counted ten times or more. This chain joins TRBV28 and TRBJ2-5, with D possibly being TRBD1 or TRBD2 (5 bases each). V shed 7 bases and J shed 10 bases, with 13 bases lying between them. The CDR3 has 11 amino acids. CDR1 MDHEN and CDR2 SYDVKM come from the germline V gene. CDR3 sequence: CASKGLGGQYF. As DNA, the CDR3 is TGTGCCAGCAAGGGCCTTGGGGGCCAGTACTTC. Looking up the rest from reference TRBV28 and TRBJ2-5 gives the full variable domain: DVKVTQSSRYLVKRTGEKVFLECVQDMDHENMFWYRQDPGLGLRLIYFSYDVKMKEKGDIPEGYSVSREKKERFSLILESASTNQTSMYLCASKGLGGQYFGPGTRLLVL.

This chain connects TRBV5-1 to TRBJ1-4; no reliable D call. CDR1 SGHRS and CDR2 YFSETQ come from the germline V gene. The V end lost 1 base, the J end lost 11 bases, and 12 bases lay between the germline ends. This CDR3 has 13 amino acids. The CDR3 DNA reads TGCGCCAGCAGCTTGATGGGTGGTGACAAACTGTTTTTT. Its translation is CASSLMGGDKLFF. Supplemented by reference TRBV5-1 and TRBJ1-4, the full variable domain reads KAGVTQTPRYLIKTRGQQVTLSCSPISGHRSVSWYQQTPGQGLQFLFEYFSETQRNKGNFPGRFSGRQFSNSRSEMNVSTLELGDSALYLCASSLMGGDKLFFGSGTQLSVL.

This clonotype was recorded at least ten times. CDR3 coding DNA: TGTGCCAGCAGGCAGGCTGCCAATCAGCCCCAGCATTTT. Translated: CASRQAANQPQHF. This chain links TRBV6-2 or TRBV6-3 with TRBJ1-5; no definite D call. The V gene lost 6 bases and the J gene lost 3 bases, with 9 bases spanning the gap. This CDR3 contains 13 residues. Germline assignment: CDR1 MNHEY and CDR2 SVGEGT.

This clonotype was seen ten or more times. CDR3 coding DNA: TGTGCCAGCAGCCCCTACGAGGGCAAAGCGGGAGTGCAGAATGAGCAGTTCTTC. It specifies CASSPYEGKAGVQNEQFF. The chain links TRBV4-2 to TRBJ2-1, with TRBD2 identical over 8 bases. V lost 4 bases and J lost 7; bases outside the gene matches: 18. There are 18 residues in the CDR3. The V gene's germline CDR1 is LGHNA and CDR2 YNFKEQ.

This clonotype was found many times. This CDR3 reads CSAQGTGPSGANVLTF. The CDR3 DNA reads as TGCAGTGCTCAAGGGACGGGGCCCTCTGGGGCCAACGTCCTGACTTTC. The V and J genes are TRBV20-1 and TRBJ2-6; D may correspond to TRBD1 or TRBD2 (5 bases each). Trimming pared 5 bases from V and 0 bases from J, leaving 14 bases between. CDR3 length: 16 residues. Germline loops: CDR1 DFQATT, CDR2 SNEGSKA (reference sequence).

The table lists this clonotype with many counts. The J gene is TRBJ2-3, the V gene TRBV4-1; 12 positions match TRBD2. CDR3 length: 17 residues. Germline lookup yields CDR1 MGHRA and CDR2 YSYEKL. J was trimmed by 3 bases and V by 0 bases; bases with no gene match: 4. The CDR3 spells CASSQDRLAGVTDTQYF. The CDR3 DNA reads TGCGCCAGCAGCCAAGATAGACTAGCGGGGGTAACAGATACGCAGTATTTT.

This clonotype has at least ten counts. The chain recombines TRBV5-1 with TRBJ2-3; D is perhaps TRBD1 or TRBD2 (5 bases each). This CDR3 has 14 amino acids. V lost 5 bases, J lost 2 bases, and 12 bases lay in between. The V gene's germline CDR1 is SGHRS and CDR2 YFSETQ. CDR3 residues: CASSGGDLTDTQYF. As DNA, the CDR3 is TGCGCCAGCAGTGGGGGTGACCTCACAGATACGCAGTATTTT.

This clonotype was seen at least ten times. The CDR3 DNA sequence: TGCGCCAGCAGCTCCCGCATCCTGAACACTGAAGCTTTCTTT. Protein sequence: CASSSRILNTEAFF. This chain uses TRBV5-1 with TRBJ1-1; no clear D. V lost 3 bases to trimming and J lost 0 bases, with 9 bases between them. This CDR3 contains 14 residues. CDR1 is SGHRS and CDR2 is YFSETQ in the germline V gene.

This clonotype was seen a few times. This chain's CDR3 is CASSHGYTTDTDTQYF. The CDR3 DNA follows: TGTGCCAGCAGTCACGGGTATACGACGGACACAGATACGCAGTATTTT. The chain combines TRBV11-2 with TRBJ2-3; D gene uncertain. The ends were cut back, 6 bases at V and 2 bases at J, with 18 bases in the middle. The CDR3 is 16 residues long. CDR1 and CDR2 from the germline V gene are SGHAT and FQNNGV.

In its sample, this clonotype was seen many times. The CDR3 loop reads CSAGGDRVTEAFF. In DNA form, the CDR3 reads TGCAGTGCGGGGGGAGACAGGGTCACTGAAGCTTTCTTT. The chain recombines TRBV20-1 with TRBJ1-1; TRBD1 agrees at 7 bases. In germline, CDR1 is DFQATT, CDR2 SNEGSKA (reference sequence). The CDR3 sequence is 13 residues long. V lost 6 bases, J lost 4 bases, and 8 bases stayed unmatched.

This clonotype was counted only a few times. The chain joins TRBV5-6 to TRBJ2-3; 7 nucleotides line up with TRBD2. The germline CDR1 and CDR2 sequences are SGHDT and YYEEEE. The CDR3 covers 14 residues. Losses at the gene ends were 5 bases for V and 4 bases for J; bases not matched to a gene: 7. CDR3 region: CASSREGRADTQYF. The CDR3 region has the DNA TGTGCCAGCAGTAGGGAGGGGAGGGCAGATACGCAGTATTTT.

This clonotype showed up many times. This rearrangement joins TRBV4-1 to TRBJ2-1; D uncertain. There are 17 residues in the CDR3. V lost 1 base, J lost 3 bases, and 16 bases lay in between. CDR1 is MGHRA, CDR2 YSYEKL, per germline. In DNA form, the CDR3 reads TGCGCCAGCAGCCAAGGGGGTCAAATGTCCCTCTACAATGAGCAGTTCTTC. Protein product: CASSQGGQMSLYNEQFF.

This clonotype was picked up many times. One end of the junction fails to match germline, which may point to a read error. The J gene is TRBJ2-5, the V gene TRBV11-2; D not certain. Germline CDR1 reads SGHAT; CDR2 reads FQNNGV. The CDR3 has 14 residues. CDR3 loop: CASSLVVGPGTQYF. CDR3 DNA: TGTGCCAGCAGTTTAGTTGTAGGGCCTGGGACCCAGTACTTC.

This clonotype was picked up many times. This CDR3 is CATSRAGAGGLGEQYF. DNA of the CDR3: TGTGCCACCAGCAGAGCGGGGGCAGGGGGTTTAGGGGAGCAGTACTTC. The rearrangement links TRBV15 to TRBJ2-7; TRBD1 might be the D (7 bases). The germline gives CDR1 LNHNV, CDR2 YYDKDF (reference sequence). V was pared by 1 base and J by 7 bases, with 20 bases between. The CDR3 spans 16 residues.

This rearrangement joins TRBV4-1 to TRBJ1-3; D is unresolved. CDR3 length: 15 residues. Trimming shortened V by 3 bases and J by 4 bases, and 13 bases separated the two germline ends. Germline-derived CDR1 and CDR2 are MGHRA and YSYEKL. CDR3 protein: CASSHLGVAGNTIYF. DNA of the CDR3: TGCGCCAGCAGCCATCTCGGGGTCGCGGGAAACACCATATATTTT.

This clonotype showed up many times. This chain connects TRBV12-3 or TRBV12-4 to TRBJ1-5; the D gene is possibly TRBD1 (6 bases). The CDR3 length is 13 residues. V lost 2 bases to trimming and J lost 5 bases, with 7 bases between them. The CDR3 is CASSLSGDQPQHF. CDR3 nucleotides: TGTGCCAGCAGTTTATCAGGGGATCAGCCCCAGCATTTT.

Comment on this clonotype: It may be a read error: a sequence one base away is much more abundant. This sequence joins TRBV5-5 and TRBJ1-6; possible D gene TRBD1, 5 bases. The CDR3 spans 15 residues. Per the germline V gene, CDR1 is SGHKS and CDR2 is YYEKEE (reference sequence). CDR3 in DNA: TGTGCCAGCAGCTTGGAAGCTCAGGGAAATTCACACCTCCACTTT. Translating it yields CASSLEAQGNSHLHF.

In regard to this clonotype: A read error may explain this, as a much larger clone is one base away. The gene calls are TRBV5-1 and TRBJ1-5; 7 bases match TRBD1. The germline V gene encodes CDR1 SGHRS and CDR2 YFSETQ. This CDR3 spans 15 amino acids. For the CDR3, the DNA is TGCGCCAGCAGACTAACAGGGGTCGGCAATCAGCACCAGCATTTT. Translated, it gives CASRLTGVGNQHQHF.

The sample holds many counts of this clonotype. The J gene is TRBJ2-3, the V gene TRBV20-1; 14 bases map to TRBD2. Germline loops: CDR1 DFQATT, CDR2 SNEGSKA (reference sequence). J was trimmed by 2 bases and V by 5 bases; bases with no gene match: 15. This CDR3 region has 19 residues. CDR3 DNA: TGCAGTGCTTATAACCCGGGACTAGCGGGAGTCTACCTCACAGATACGCAGTATTTT. Translated, it gives CSAYNPGLAGVYLTDTQYF.